This section outlines one TCR beta chain sequence together with its context. This entry comes from a study of blood T cell repertoires in COVID-19. Original processing methods: Amplification from reference gene primers served as the basis for estimated nucleated cell counts. Only in-frame clones appear in the TCRdb table, and some are missing; sequencing was by immunoSEQ multiplex PCR. The V and J calls and clone size come from that table; D and trimming were worked out from the DNA. The sample contains fewer than 250,000 clones, 89% of which appear only once. The CDR3 is made up of 15 amino acids. The V and J ends lost 6 bases and 4 bases respectively, with 18 bases between them. From germline, CDR1 is MNHEY and CDR2 SVGAGI.

This rearrangement joins TRBV6-5 to TRBJ2-5; tentatively, D is TRBD1 (6 bases). The TCR comes from a woman between 35 and 50 years old with acute or convalescent COVID-19. Sequencing was performed on peripheral blood. The CDR3 bases are TGTGCCAGCAGCACAACAGGGCTGATTGGAGAGACCCAGTACTTC. Its protein product is CASSTTGLIGETQYF.